Listed here are 5 T cell receptor beta chains from one sample, sequenced in a study of beta chain features in type 1 diabetes. Overall study results and limits: Type 1 diabetes patients had moderately but significantly shorter TCRB CDR3s in all four CD4+ subsets.

Their antigens remain unidentified. The isolated RNA, all of it, was reverse transcribed, so expressed TCRB transcripts were what got sequenced. TCRdb's table, derived via immunoSEQ multiplex PCR, lists solely in-frame clones and lacks some. The sample includes about 250,000 clones, approximately 11% of them seen just once. The sample consisted of naive CD4+ T cells from blood. These receptors all stem from a man aged 25-40 years with type 1 diabetes.

This clone occurred a few times. The rearrangement joins TRBV2 to TRBJ2-5, with D possibly TRBD2 on 5 matching bases. Germline loops: CDR1 SNHLY, CDR2 FYNNEI. The CDR3 length is 14 residues. The germline V and J ends were trimmed by 0 bases and 9 bases, with 14 bases remaining between them. The CDR3 spells CASSEAVVRRSQYF. Written as DNA, the CDR3 is TGTGCCAGCAGTGAAGCGGTAGTGCGGAGGTCCCAGTACTTC.

V is TRBV19 and J is TRBJ1-6, with TRBD1 matching 7 bases. Trimming took 7 bases from V and 8 from J; bases not matched to a gene: 8. The CDR3 is 14 amino acids. Germline V gene sequence: CDR1 LNHDA, CDR2 SQIVND (reference sequence). DNA for the CDR3: TGTGCCAGTACCCTAGGGACAGTTTATTCACCCCTCCACTTT. Protein sequence: CASTLGTVYSPLHF.

This clone was recorded a few times. One end of the junction is discordant with germline, which a read error may explain. The chain is built from TRBV14 and TRBJ1-2, with unresolved D. The germline V gene has CDR1 SGHDN and CDR2 FVKESK. The CDR3 is made up of 11 amino acids. CDR3 sequence reads: CASSQDRTPHF. In DNA, the CDR3 is TGTGCCAGCAGCCAAGATCGAACACCACACTTC.

This clone was observed a few times. The chain combines TRBV11-2 with TRBJ2-1; possibly TRBD1 for D (5 bases). The germline gives CDR1 SGHAT, CDR2 FQNNGV. The CDR3 has 14 residues. V was cut by 5 bases and J by 10 bases, with 18 bases left in between. CDR3: CASSIIQGAREQFF. CDR3 bases: TGTGCCAGCAGCATAATCCAGGGTGCCAGGGAGCAGTTCTTC. Full variable domain (rest looked up from reference TRBV11-2 and TRBJ2-1): EAGVAQSPRYKIIEKRQSVAFWCNPISGHATLYWYQQILGQGPKLLIQFQNNGVVDDSQLPKDRFSAERLKGVDSTLKIQPAKLEDSAVYLCASSIIQGAREQFFGPGTRLTVL.

This sequence joins TRBV4-3 and TRBJ1-1; perhaps TRBD1 as D (5 bases). V lost 0 bases and J 4 bases, leaving 9 bases between the germline ends. The CDR3 has 14 residues. Germline lookup yields CDR1 LGHNA and CDR2 YSLEER. The CDR3 region is CASSQDYRGTEAFF. CDR3 nucleotide sequence: TGCGCCAGCAGCCAAGATTATAGGGGCACTGAAGCTTTCTTT.